This T cell receptor (beta chain) was sequenced for a study of shared clonotypes between healthy human individuals. Cells designated naive CD8 were CD45RO-negative and were positively selected for CCR7, with terminally differentiated effector memory CD45RA+ cells excluded. How the authors handled the data: Filtering differed since immunoSEQ provided only junctions, with no quality scores. Here immunoSEQ multiplex PCR was the method, and the copy in TCRdb shows in-frame clones only, minus some. D and trimming come from the DNA, and the V and J calls and clone size come from that table. The sample carries around 1.9 million clones, around 95% recorded once. Note on this clone: Its antigen is unidentified.

This CDR3 has 17 amino acids. Germline V gene sequence: CDR1 SGHAT, CDR2 FQNNGV. V was clipped by 8 bases and J by 0 bases, with 20 bases between them. Broader study findings: Specimens sampled were limited to blood, with tissue repertoires likely differing.

Sequencing was carried out using naive CD8+ T cells from PBMCs. This receptor was taken from a man aged 18 to 30 in good health. Some clones in this sample may be carry-over from other donors' samples. V usage is TRBV11-2 and J usage is TRBJ2-1; the D is unclear. The CDR3: CASGGKLVLSSYNEQFF. As DNA, the CDR3 is TGTGCCAGCGGCGGTAAGCTGGTCTTGAGCTCCTACAATGAGCAGTTCTTC.